Here is one T cell receptor (beta chain) with its context. Its antigen remains unknown. This entry belongs to a study of cytomegalovirus exposure and HLA in healthy donors. Study-wide results and limits: An ancestry cluster, one associated with Asian ancestry, reportedly showed fewer N-insertions than the approximately 700-donor mean in a later analysis. Analysis performed later showed TCR beta chains linked to HLA being more clonally expanded than equally common others.

The junction had 7 bases not matched to a gene; V was cut back by 6 bases and J by 0 bases. CDR1 and CDR2 from the germline V gene are MNHEY and SMNVEV (reference sequence). The CDR3 has 15 amino acids. PCR involved 60 Vbeta and 13 Jbeta primers. As handled by the study authors: Later reanalysis found around 74 million unique TCR beta chains, around 11 million of them shared. Profiled with immunoSEQ multiplex PCR; TCRdb holds only in-frame clones, not every one. The D gene and trimming were derived from the DNA, and the V and J assignments and clone size from that table. The sample holds over 85,000 clones, around 8% seen once.

The TCR originated in a man between 45 and 60 years old in good health and CMV-seronegative. The sequenced sample consisted of PBMCs. The J gene is TRBJ2-7, the V gene TRBV27, with TRBD2 matching 8 bases. Written as DNA, the CDR3 is TGTGCCAGCAGCGCAGGGCGGGGGGTCTCCTACGAGCAGTACTTC. Translating it yields CASSAGRGVSYEQYF.